This T cell receptor (beta chain) was sequenced in a study of T-cell memory formation after mild COVID-19. This CDR3 region has 14 residues. The trim removed 4 bases at V and 0 bases at J, leaving 2 bases unmatched. Germline CDR1 is LGHDT and CDR2 is YNNKEL (reference sequence). cDNA libraries for TCR alpha and TCR beta, carrying sample barcodes and UMIs, came from 5'RACE with constant-segment primers. MiXCR, applied by TCRdb to the 5' RACE reads, yields one record per CDR3 protein. The sample has around 370,000 distinct CDR3 sequences; 20% to 25% are singletons. Source material: PBMCs or a T cell subset sorted from them (not recorded which). The genes are TRBV3-1 and TRBJ1-1, with TRBD1 matching over 7 bases. The origin of this receptor is an adult woman who had mild COVID-19 (a few samples of this study predate the infection). Cell type and time point are not known. CDR3 amino acids: CASSRGQMNTEAFF. CDR3 sequence (DNA): TGTGCCAGCAGCCGGGGACAGATGAACACTGAAGCTTTCTTT.